The TCR beta chain under discussion was sequenced for a study of shared clonotypes between healthy human individuals. Broader study findings: Naive CD4 clonotype sharing across several donors was about 5%.

CDR1 and CDR2 from the germline V gene are WSHSY and SAAADI. The CDR3 extends over 16 amino acids. V lost 4 bases to trimming and J lost 2 bases, with 15 bases between them. This clone was seen a single time. Its target is unknown. Repertoires were generated with immunoSEQ multiplex PCR, while TCRdb's copy carries only in-frame clones and drops some. The sample holds around 1,100,000 clones, 70% to 80% seen once. CD4+ cells underwent separation, giving CD45RA+ naive and CD45RA-negative memory subsets. This chain links TRBV10-2 with TRBJ1-3; a weak D match, TRBD1 (5 bases). The sample consisted of memory CD4+ T cells from PBMCs. Stated subset: CD45RA-negative fraction. This sequence was found in a man aged 18 to 29 in good health. Some clones in this sample may be carry-over from other donors' samples. The CDR3 bases are TGCGCCAGCAGTGGGGGACGGGGTTCCGCTGGAAACACCATATATTTT. This sequence encodes CASSGGRGSAGNTIYF.